This T cell receptor beta chain was retrieved from a study of OX40 agonist ivuxolimab in advanced cancers. Study information: As their treatment, patients were administered ivuxolimab, an agonistic anti-OX40 (CD134) antibody. Participants, 75% to 85% male, averaged around 60 years of age, ranging from roughly 20 to 85.

Germline CDR1 and CDR2: SQVTM and ANQGSEA. CDR3 length: 11 residues. Trimming took off 1 base at V and 9 bases at J, with 9 bases between the two ends. In its sample, this clone was seen a few times. TCRdb's table, derived via immunoSEQ multiplex PCR, lists solely in-frame clones and lacks some. This sample has around 50,000 clones, with approximately 83% found just once. Excluded were patients having autoimmune disease history or systemic immunosuppression. The receptor was isolated from an adult with an advanced solid tumor such as melanoma, head and neck, liver or kidney cancer. V gene TRBV29-1 combines with J gene TRBJ1-1, with D perhaps matching TRBD1 (5 bases). This material consisted of CD4+ or CD8+ T cells sorted from blood, taken in a trial of the OX40 agonist ivuxolimab. The chain's CDR3 is CSVEVGVQAFF. The CDR3 coding sequence is TGCAGCGTTGAAGTGGGGGTTCAAGCTTTCTTT. The entire variable domain, with the rest obtained from reference TRBV29-1 and TRBJ1-1, is as follows: SAVISQKPSRDICQRGTSLTIQCQVDSQVTMMFWYRQQPGQSLTLIATANQGSEATYESGFVIDKFPISRPNLTFSTLTVSNMSPEDSSIYLCSVEVGVQAFFGQGTRLTVV.